This T cell receptor (beta chain) appears in the sequencing data of a study of post-analysis software for immune sequencing data. Points from the study as a whole: Roughly five TRBV segments appeared more often in patients than in controls, and TRBV5-6, TRBV5-1 and TRBV20-1 were among these.

Built from TCR beta cDNA, the libraries had unique molecular identifiers in them. TCRdb recomputed calls from the PCR reads with MiXCR, one row per CDR3 protein. Of 450,000 to 650,000 distinct CDR3 sequences in the sample, about 44% were seen once. J was trimmed by 8 bases and V by 9 bases; bases with no gene match: 5. The CDR3 has 12 amino acids. The germline CDR1 and CDR2 sequences are MNHEY and SMNVEV (reference sequence). In this sample, this clonotype turned up a few times. The antigen is undetermined. The source material was blood. The clonotype originates from a girl aged 5-17 years with multiple sclerosis. The chain combines TRBV27 with TRBJ1-2; TRBD1 aligns across 11 bases. The CDR3 reads CASWTGGVGYTF. The CDR3 nucleotides are TGTGCCAGTTGGACAGGGGGCGTCGGCTACACCTTC.